These 21 T cell receptor beta chains were all obtained from the same sample, sequenced in a study of cytomegalovirus exposure and HLA in healthy donors. The study ran its PCR with 60 Vbeta and 13 Jbeta primers. Data came from immunoSEQ multiplex PCR; TCRdb stores just in-frame clones and leaves some out. The sample shows about 69,000 clones, about 70% of them seen only once. The source material was PBMCs. The receptors derive from a woman in her 30s in good health and CMV-seronegative.

DNA for the CDR3: TGTGCCAGCAGCTCGGGACAAAATAGCAATCAGCCCCAGCATTTT. Residues: CASSSGQNSNQPQHF. The chain is built from TRBV5-6 and TRBJ1-5, with D perhaps matching TRBD1 (6 bases). Germline lookup yields CDR1 SGHDT and CDR2 YYEEEE. Trimming pared 3 bases from V and 0 bases from J, leaving 10 bases between. The CDR3 is 15 residues long.

This chain links TRBV5-1 with TRBJ2-7; D uncertain. Trimming removed 2 bases from V and 0 bases from J, with 6 bases in between. CDR3 size: 13 residues. In germline, CDR1 is SGHRS, CDR2 YFSETQ. CDR3 coding DNA: TGCGCCAGCAGCTTTAGCCCCTCCTACGAGCAGTACTTC. This sequence encodes CASSFSPSYEQYF.

The genes are TRBV28 and TRBJ1-5, with no clear D. Per germline, CDR1 MDHEN and CDR2 SYDVKM. The length of the CDR3 is 13 residues. The germline V and J ends were trimmed by 3 bases and 3 bases, with 6 bases remaining between them. The CDR3 DNA is TGTGCCAGCAGTTTGTCATTCAATCAGCCCCAGCATTTT. Translated: CASSLSFNQPQHF.

The gene calls are TRBV27 and TRBJ1-2; 11 nucleotides align to TRBD1. CDR3 length: 15 amino acids. Trimming took 5 bases from V and 8 from J; bases not matched to a gene: 10. In germline, CDR1 is MNHEY, CDR2 SMNVEV (reference sequence). The CDR3 DNA follows: TGTGCCAGCAGTCTTGGGACAGGGGGATCGAACGGCTACACCTTC. Translation: CASSLGTGGSNGYTF.

The rearrangement links TRBV27 to TRBJ2-1, with D perhaps TRBD1 (5 bases). This CDR3 is built from 13 residues. Trimming stripped 0 bases from V and 6 bases from J, with 6 bases between. The germline V gene encodes CDR1 MNHEY and CDR2 SMNVEV (reference sequence). The CDR3 DNA is TGTGCCAGCAGTTTATCAGGGGCCAATGAGCAGTTCTTC. Protein: CASSLSGANEQFF.

About this clone itself: This is likely a read error, given that the CDR3 carries no conserved phenylalanine or tryptophan at its end. The chain combines TRBV10-3 with TRBJ2-3, with D possibly being TRBD1 or TRBD2 (6 bases each). The CDR3 contains 14 residues. Germline CDR1 and CDR2: ENHRY and SYGVKD. Trimming removed 8 bases from V and 1 base from J, with 13 bases in between. CDR3 loop: CAIQRRGGTDTQYV. For the CDR3, the DNA is TGTGCCATCCAGAGGAGGGGGGGCACAGATACGCAGTATGTT.

CDR3 sequence (DNA): TGTGCCAGCAGTGAAAATTCAGGTTCCTATAATTCACCCCTCCACTTT. This sequence encodes CASSENSGSYNSPLHF. The chain has TRBV25-1 and TRBJ1-6; D remains unclear. With 2 bases removed from V and 1 base from J, the gap between germline ends came to 9 bases. CDR3 length: 16 amino acids. The germline gives CDR1 MGHDK, CDR2 SYGVNS.

This clone was seen only once. The rearrangement links TRBV5-1 to TRBJ1-1; no clear D. The CDR3 loop spans 14 amino acids. Deletions cut 0 bases from V and 7 bases from J, with 13 bases between. Germline CDR1 reads SGHRS; CDR2 reads YFSETQ. The CDR3 loop is CASSLASGGLEAFF. CDR3 sequence (DNA): TGCGCCAGCAGCTTGGCCAGCGGAGGCCTTGAAGCTTTCTTT.

The rearrangement joins TRBV6-5 to TRBJ2-5; 9 positions match TRBD1. Per germline, CDR1 MNHEY and CDR2 SVGAGI. V was pared by 4 bases and J by 11 bases, with 11 bases of the junction left unmatched. The CDR3 extends over 14 amino acids. The CDR3 region is CASSFRDRVSEQYF. In nucleotides, the CDR3 is TGTGCCAGCAGTTTCCGGGACAGGGTGAGTGAGCAGTACTTC.

The genes are TRBV4-3 and TRBJ1-4; TRBD1 might be the D (6 bases). The V gene's germline CDR1 is LGHNA and CDR2 YSLEER. The CDR3 length is 16 residues. Trimming shortened V by 2 bases and J by 11 bases, and 21 bases separated the two germline ends. Here the CDR3 DNA reads TGCGCCAGCAGCCAACCCTTGGGACATCAGCTAGGCAAACTGTTTTTT. Protein: CASSQPLGHQLGKLFF.

A few counts support this clone. The chain joins TRBV5-1 to TRBJ1-2; TRBD1 matches at 8 bases. This CDR3 has 14 amino acids. From germline, CDR1 is SGHRS and CDR2 YFSETQ. With 4 bases clipped from V and 8 bases from J, the junction kept 10 bases outside the gene matches. CDR3 amino acids: CASSTSGGPLGYTF. The CDR3 DNA sequence: TGCGCCAGCAGCACCTCAGGGGGCCCGCTAGGCTACACCTTC.

The chain combines TRBV15 with TRBJ2-3, with 14 nucleotides matching TRBD2. This CDR3 region has 18 residues. V was pared by 1 base and J by 4 bases, with 7 bases of the junction left unmatched. Germline-derived CDR1 and CDR2 are LNHNV and YYDKDF (reference sequence). CDR3 amino acids: CATSRGWTSGGRADTQYF. The CDR3 nucleotides are TGTGCCACCAGCAGAGGGTGGACTAGCGGGGGGAGGGCAGATACGCAGTATTTT.

The chain couples TRBV20-1 to TRBJ1-6; tentative D call: TRBD1 (5 bases). Between the trimmed V and J ends, which lost 7 bases and 12 bases, there was a span of 7 bases. The CDR3 contains 9 residues. In germline, CDR1 is DFQATT, CDR2 SNEGSKA (reference sequence). The CDR3 loop reads CSGGVPLHF. The CDR3 DNA reads as TGCAGTGGGGGGGTACCCCTCCACTTT.

The chain recombines TRBV27 with TRBJ2-3; D gene unclear. The CDR3 covers 13 residues. Trimming stripped 6 bases from V and 0 bases from J, with 7 bases between. The germline V gene encodes CDR1 MNHEY and CDR2 SMNVEV (reference sequence). CDR3 in amino acids: CASRQSSTDTQYF. The CDR3 DNA follows: TGTGCCAGCAGACAGTCTAGCACAGATACGCAGTATTTT.

This rearrangement joins TRBV19 to TRBJ1-1, with 7 bases fitting TRBD1. V trimming: 4 bases; J trimming: 0 bases; junction bases outside the gene matches: 5. CDR1 and CDR2 (germline): LNHDA, SQIVND (reference sequence). This CDR3 region has 15 residues. The CDR3 region is CASSTGDSLNTEAFF. In DNA form, the CDR3 reads TGTGCCAGTAGTACCGGGGACAGCTTGAACACTGAAGCTTTCTTT.

The V gene is TRBV7-9, the J gene TRBJ1-5; the D gene is possibly TRBD1 (6 bases). This CDR3 region has 15 residues. Germline CDR1 is SEHNR and CDR2 is FQNEAQ (reference sequence). Trimming shortened V by 3 bases and J by 2 bases, and 11 bases separated the two germline ends. The CDR3 loop reads CASSLGAIGNQPQHF. In DNA, the CDR3 is TGTGCCAGCAGCTTGGGGGCCATCGGCAATCAGCCCCAGCATTTT.

The chain carries TRBV5-8 and TRBJ2-7, with 8 bases identical to TRBD1. The CDR3 length is 12 residues. J lost 5 bases, V lost 4 bases, and 2 bases had no gene match. The germline V gene has CDR1 SGHTS and CDR2 YDEGEE. The CDR3, as DNA: TGTGCCAGCAGCCCGACAGGGGACGAGCAGTACTTC. This codes for CASSPTGDEQYF.

This chain connects TRBV7-9 to TRBJ2-7, with 13 positions matching TRBD2. CDR3 length: 15 residues. V lost 5 bases and J lost 3; bases outside the gene matches: 4. CDR1 is SEHNR and CDR2 is FQNEAQ in the germline V gene (reference sequence). CDR3 DNA sequence: TGTGCCAGCAGCGGGGGACTAGCGGGGAGCTACGAGCAGTACTTC. It specifies CASSGGLAGSYEQYF.

The chain links TRBV18 to TRBJ2-2; 10 positions agree with TRBD2. V shed 4 bases and J 6 bases; nucleotides not matched to a gene: 5. Germline CDR1 and CDR2: KGHSH and LQKENI. This CDR3 contains 15 residues. CDR3 region: CASSLLAGDSGELFF. CDR3 nucleotide sequence: TGTGCCAGCTCACTGCTAGCGGGGGATTCCGGGGAGCTGTTTTTT.

This clone was recorded a few times. The chain combines TRBV5-1 with TRBJ1-4, with 8 bases fitting TRBD1. Germline V gene sequence: CDR1 SGHRS, CDR2 YFSETQ. V dropped 0 bases and J dropped 7; count of bases not matched to a gene: 8. This CDR3 has 16 residues. CDR3 sequence (DNA): TGCGCCAGCAGCTTGGCTACGACAGGGGTGGTTGAAAAACTGTTTTTT. The encoded protein is CASSLATTGVVEKLFF.

The chain is built from TRBV2 and TRBJ1-5; D may be TRBD1 (6 bases). Germline V CDR1 and CDR2: SNHLY, FYNNEI. This CDR3 is built from 15 residues. With 2 bases removed from V and 6 bases from J, the gap between germline ends came to 14 bases. The CDR3 loop reads CASSESPLGGQPQHF. The CDR3 coding sequence is TGTGCCAGCAGTGAATCCCCATTAGGGGGTCAGCCCCAGCATTTT. The full variable domain, its missing parts supplied by reference TRBV2 and TRBJ1-5, is EPEVTQTPSHQVTQMGQEVILRCVPISNHLYFYWYRQILGQKVEFLVSFYNNEISEKSEIFDDQFSVERPDGSNFTLKIRSTKLEDSAMYFCASSESPLGGQPQHFGDGTRLSIL.